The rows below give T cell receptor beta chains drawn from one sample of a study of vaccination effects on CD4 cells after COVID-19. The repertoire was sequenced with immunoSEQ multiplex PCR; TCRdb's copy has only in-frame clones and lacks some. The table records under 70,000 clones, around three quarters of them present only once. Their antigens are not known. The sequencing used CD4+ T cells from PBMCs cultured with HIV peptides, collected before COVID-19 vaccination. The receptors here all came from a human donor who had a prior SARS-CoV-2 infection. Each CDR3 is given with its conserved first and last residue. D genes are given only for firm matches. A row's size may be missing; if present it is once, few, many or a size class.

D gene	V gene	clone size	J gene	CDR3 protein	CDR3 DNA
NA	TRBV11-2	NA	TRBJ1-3	CASSIGTPSGNTIYF	TGTGCCAGCAGCATAGGGACCCCATCCGGAAACACCATATATTTT
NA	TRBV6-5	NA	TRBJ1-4	CASRRLGIAEKLFF	TGTGCCAGCAGGCGTTTAGGGATCGCGGAAAAACTGTTTTTT
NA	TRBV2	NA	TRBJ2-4	CGCGAKNIQYF	TGTGGGTGTGGAGCCAAAAACATTCAGTACTTC
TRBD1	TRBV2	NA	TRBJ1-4	CASSGAQGAGATNEKLFF	TGTGCCAGCAGTGGTGCACAGGGGGCCGGGGCAACTAATGAAAAACTGTTTTTT
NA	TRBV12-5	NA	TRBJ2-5	CASEFQETQYF	TGTGCTAGTGAATTTCAAGAGACCCAGTACTTC
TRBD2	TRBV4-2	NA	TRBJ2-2	CASSQEYGGTGELFF	TGTGCCAGCAGCCAAGAATACGGGGGGACCGGGGAGCTGTTTTTT
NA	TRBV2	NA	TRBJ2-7	CASSEYEQYF	TGTGCCAGCAGTGAATACGAGCAGTACTTC
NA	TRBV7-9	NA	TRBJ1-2	CASSLVGPQNGYTF	TGTGCCAGCAGCTTAGTGGGACCTCAGAATGGCTACACCTTC
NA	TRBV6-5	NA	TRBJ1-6	CASRPDGSNSPLHF	TGTGCCAGCAGGCCCGACGGCTCAAATTCACCCCTCCACTTT
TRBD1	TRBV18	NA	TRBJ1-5	CASSHNPSGGFQPQHF	TGTGCCAGCTCACACAATCCCTCAGGGGGTTTTCAGCCCCAGCATTTT
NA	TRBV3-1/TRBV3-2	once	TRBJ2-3	CASSQWQRGQYF	TGTGCCAGCAGCCAATGGCAGCGAGGTCAGTATTTT
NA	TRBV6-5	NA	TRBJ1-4	CASTWYSGGREKLFF	TGTGCCAGCACTTGGTACAGTGGTGGTCGTGAAAAACTGTTTTTT
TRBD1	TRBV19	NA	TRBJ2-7	CASSEPGQGYEQYF	TGTGCCAGTAGTGAACCGGGACAGGGCTACGAGCAGTACTTC
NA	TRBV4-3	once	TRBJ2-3	CASSQDTRGTQYF	TGCGCCAGCAGCCAAGATACCCGAGGTACGCAGTATTTT
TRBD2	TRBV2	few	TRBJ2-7	CASSEAGLPTYYEQYF	TGTGCCAGCAGTGAGGCGGGACTACCAACCTACTACGAGCAGTACTTC
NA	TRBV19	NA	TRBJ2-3	CASRSASTDTQYF	TGTGCCAGTAGGTCAGCAAGCACAGATACGCAGTATTTT
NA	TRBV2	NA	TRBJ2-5	CASSQNRAREETQYF	TGTGCCAGCAGTCAAAACAGGGCCCGCGAAGAGACCCAGTACTTC
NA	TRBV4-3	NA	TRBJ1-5	CASSQSGGQPQHF	TGCGCCAGCAGCCAATCAGGCGGTCAGCCCCAGCATTTT
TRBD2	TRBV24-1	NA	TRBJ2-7	CATSELLAGGPLVWDEQYF	TGTGCCACCAGTGAATTACTAGCGGGAGGGCCTCTCGTTTGGGACGAGCAGTACTTC
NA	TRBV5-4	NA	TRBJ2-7	CASSLPGSGEQYF	TGTGCCAGCAGCTTGCCAGGGTCGGGCGAGCAGTACTTC
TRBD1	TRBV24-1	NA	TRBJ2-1	CATSDRTGTADEQFF	TGTGCCACCAGTGATCGGACAGGGACGGCGGATGAGCAGTTCTTC
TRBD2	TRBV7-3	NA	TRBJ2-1	CASSSFGTSGRNEQFF	TGTGCCAGCAGCTCCTTCGGGACTAGCGGGCGCAATGAGCAGTTCTTC
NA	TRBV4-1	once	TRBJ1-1	CASSQPYTEAFF	TGCGCCAGCAGCCAACCCTATACTGAAGCTTTCTTT
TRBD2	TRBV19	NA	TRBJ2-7	CASSKREAYYEQYF	TGTGCCAGTAGTAAACGGGAGGCTTACTACGAGCAGTACTTC
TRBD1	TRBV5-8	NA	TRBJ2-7	CASSRDRGIYEQYF	TGTGCCAGCAGCCGTGACAGGGGGATCTACGAGCAGTACTTC
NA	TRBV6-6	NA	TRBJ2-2	CASSLGTTNTGELFF	TGTGCCAGCAGCCTCGGGACAACGAACACCGGGGAGCTGTTTTTT
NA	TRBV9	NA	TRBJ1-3	CASSRDSGNTIYF	TGTGCCAGCAGCAGGGACTCTGGAAACACCATATATTTT
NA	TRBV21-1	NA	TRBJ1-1	CASSKALNTEAFF	TGTGCCAGCAGCAAAGCACTGAACACTGAAGCTTTCTTT
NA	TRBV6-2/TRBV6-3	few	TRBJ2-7	CASSYSDPRSSYEQYF	TGTGCCAGCAGTTACTCCGACCCTCGGTCCTCCTACGAGCAGTACTTC
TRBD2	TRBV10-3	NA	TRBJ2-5	CAISESKGREETQYF	TGTGCCATCAGTGAGTCGAAGGGGCGGGAGGAGACCCAGTACTTC
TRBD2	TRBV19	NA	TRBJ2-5	CASSIRTSAVETQYF	TGTGCCAGTAGTATTAGAACTAGCGCCGTCGAGACCCAGTACTTC
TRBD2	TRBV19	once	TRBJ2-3	CASSIGERESDTQYF	TGTGCCAGTAGTATAGGGGAGCGGGAGTCGGATACGCAGTATTTT
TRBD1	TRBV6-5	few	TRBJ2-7	CASRRQGATYEQYF	TGTGCCAGCAGGAGACAGGGGGCAACTTACGAGCAGTACTTC
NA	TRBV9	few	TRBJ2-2	CASSVVSTPTGELFF	TGTGCCAGCAGCGTAGTTTCTACACCCACCGGGGAGCTGTTTTTT
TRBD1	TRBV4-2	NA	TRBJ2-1	CASSLGTGGSLVMYNEQFF	TGTGCCAGCAGCCTCGGGACAGGGGGTAGCTTAGTCATGTACAATGAGCAGTTCTTC
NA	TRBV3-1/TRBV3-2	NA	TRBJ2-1	CASSRQLATPYNEQFF	TGTGCCAGCAGCCGCCAATTAGCGACACCCTACAATGAGCAGTTCTTC
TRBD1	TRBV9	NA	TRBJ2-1	CASSLGQHNEQFF	TGTGCCAGCAGCCTGGGACAGCACAATGAGCAGTTCTTC
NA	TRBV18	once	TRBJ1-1	CASSPSSGAQGTEAFF	TGTGCCAGCTCACCTTCTTCGGGGGCGCAAGGCACTGAAGCTTTCTTT
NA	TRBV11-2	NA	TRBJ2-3	CASSLGSNRVTDTQYF	TGTGCCAGCAGCTTAGGGAGCAACCGGGTCACAGATACGCAGTATTTT
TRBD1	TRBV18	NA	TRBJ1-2	CASSPQGQGARLRAYTF	TGTGCCAGCTCACCACAGGGACAGGGGGCCCGGCTCCGGGCCTACACCTTC
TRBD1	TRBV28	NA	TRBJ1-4	CASSLWDRDNEKLFF	TGTGCCAGCAGTTTATGGGACAGGGATAATGAAAAACTGTTTTTT
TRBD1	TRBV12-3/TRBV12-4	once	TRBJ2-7	CASSHGQGEQYF	TGTGCCAGCAGTCACGGACAGGGCGAGCAGTACTTC
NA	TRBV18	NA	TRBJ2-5	CASSPAAGPTTGAQYF	TGTGCCAGCTCACCAGCGGCAGGGCCGACGACGGGCGCCCAGTACTTC
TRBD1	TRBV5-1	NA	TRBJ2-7	CASKGQGSSYEQYF	TGCGCCAGCAAGGGACAGGGGAGCTCCTACGAGCAGTACTTC
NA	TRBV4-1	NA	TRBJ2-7	CASSLVILSYEQYF	TGCGCCAGCAGCCTAGTAATCTTGTCCTACGAGCAGTACTTC
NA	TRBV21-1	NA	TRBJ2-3	CASSFRDRSTDTQYF	TGTGCCAGCAGCTTCCGGGACAGGAGCACAGATACGCAGTATTTT
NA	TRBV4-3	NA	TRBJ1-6	CASSQEPTENSPLHF	TGCGCCAGCAGCCAAGAGCCGACAGAAAATTCACCCCTCCACTTT
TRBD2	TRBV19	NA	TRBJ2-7	CASSPRLAETSYEQYF	TGTGCCAGTAGTCCCCGACTAGCGGAGACCTCCTACGAGCAGTACTTC
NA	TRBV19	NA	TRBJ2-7	CASSDRTPYEQYF	TGTGCCAGTAGCGACAGGACCCCCTACGAGCAGTACTTC
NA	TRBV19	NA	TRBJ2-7	CAPPEEGQRDSPGYEQYF	TGTGCCCCCCCAGAAGAGGGACAGCGGGACTCCCCTGGATACGAGCAGTACTTC
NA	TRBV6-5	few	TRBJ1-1	CASSRQVYTEAFF	TGTGCCAGCAGCCGACAGGTATACACTGAAGCTTTCTTT
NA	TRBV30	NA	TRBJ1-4	CAWSVLREKLFF	TGTGCCTGGAGTGTTTTACGAGAAAAACTGTTTTTT
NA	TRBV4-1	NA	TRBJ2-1	CASSQEQYYEQFF	TGCGCCAGCAGCCAAGAACAGTATTACGAGCAGTTCTTC
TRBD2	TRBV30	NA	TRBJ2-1	CACQAGARYNEQFF	TGTGCCTGCCAAGCGGGGGCCCGCTACAATGAGCAGTTCTTC